These 19 T cell receptor beta chains originate from one sample sequenced in a study of CD8 T cells in ankylosing spondylitis. One entry per CDR3 protein results from TCRdb running MiXCR on the 5' RACE reads. In the table there are about 250,000 distinct CDR3 sequences, roughly a third of which are singletons. Material: blood, either unsorted or a sorted T cell fraction (not recorded which). These receptors came from a male donor with ankylosing spondylitis or in good health (not recorded which).

This chain connects TRBV7-2 to TRBJ2-1; D perhaps matches TRBD2 (6 bases). Germline V gives CDR1 SGHTA, CDR2 FQGNSA. This CDR3 region has 11 residues. V gave up 4 bases and J gave up 15 bases, with 13 bases separating them. The CDR3 region is CASSSGLPRFF. The CDR3, as DNA: TGTGCCAGCAGCTCGGGACTTCCGCGGTTCTTC.

In its sample, this clonotype was seen a few times. J is TRBJ2-1 and V is TRBV10-3, with TRBD2 matching over 13 bases. Trimming at V came to 10 bases and at J to 2 bases, leaving 5 bases not matched to a gene. The germline V gene encodes CDR1 ENHRY and CDR2 SYGVKD. This CDR3 has 15 residues. CDR3 in DNA: TGTGCCACCGGACTAGCGGGGGCTACCTACAATGAGCAGTTCTTC. Its protein is CATGLAGATYNEQFF.

V gene TRBV10-3 combines with J gene TRBJ2-3, with D possibly being TRBD1 or TRBD2 (5 bases each). Germline lookup yields CDR1 ENHRY and CDR2 SYGVKD. V shed 4 bases and J shed 1 base, with 6 bases lying between them. The CDR3 sequence is 13 residues long. The chain's CDR3 is CAISGDGTDTQYF. CDR3 in DNA: TGTGCCATCAGTGGGGACGGCACAGATACGCAGTATTTT.

This clonotype turned up a few times. The V call is TRBV27, the J call TRBJ1-1; D not resolved. The CDR3 loop spans 15 amino acids. Germline-derived CDR1 and CDR2 are MNHEY and SMNVEV (reference sequence). Trimming left V 5 bases short and J 6 bases short, with 19 bases between. This chain's CDR3 is CASSPKRTLMAEAFF. DNA for the CDR3: TGTGCCAGCAGTCCAAAAAGGACGTTAATGGCTGAAGCTTTCTTT.

This clonotype has only a few counts. This chain joins TRBV20-1 and TRBJ2-3, with D perhaps TRBD1 (6 bases). Trimming stripped 0 bases from V and 3 bases from J, with 13 bases between. CDR3 length: 15 amino acids. Germline V gives CDR1 DFQATT, CDR2 SNEGSKA (reference sequence). The CDR3 DNA sequence: TGCAGTGCTAGAGATCGAGGGGGATTAACAGATACGCAGTATTTT. It is translated as CSARDRGGLTDTQYF.

This clonotype was observed a handful of times. The CDR3 DNA is TGTGCCAGCAGATCGGGACAGCGCCTACAGACCCAGTACTTC. Translated: CASRSGQRLQTQYF. The chain combines TRBV2 with TRBJ2-5, with TRBD1 matching 7 bases. The CDR3 is made up of 14 amino acids. Germline trimming cut 6 bases from V and 6 bases from J; bases unmatched to any gene: 10. The germline gives CDR1 SNHLY, CDR2 FYNNEI.

The chain carries TRBV6-6 and TRBJ2-5; a weak D match, TRBD2 (7 bases). The CDR3 is made up of 13 amino acids. V dropped 9 bases and J dropped 3 bases, with 14 bases sitting between them. Germline lookup yields CDR1 MNHNY and CDR2 SVGAGI (reference sequence). In DNA form, the CDR3 reads TGTGCCAGTTACGGGGGGCGAGAAGAGACCCAGTACTTC. Translating it yields CASYGGREETQYF.

The CDR3 sequence: CASSQVRTGGTDTQYF. The CDR3 bases are TGCGCCAGCAGCCAAGTAAGGACAGGGGGGACAGATACGCAGTATTTT. This chain joins TRBV4-1 and TRBJ2-3; 10 nucleotides agree with TRBD1. This CDR3 has 16 amino acids. V lost 1 base to trimming and J lost 3 bases; unmatched junction nucleotides: 4. Germline V gene data show CDR1 as MGHRA and CDR2 as YSYEKL.

There are a few counts of this clonotype. The chain joins TRBV2 to TRBJ2-7; D may match TRBD1 or TRBD2 (6 bases each). Looked up from germline, CDR1 is SNHLY and CDR2 is FYNNEI. The CDR3 spans 13 residues. Trimming took 8 bases from V and 7 from J, leaving 18 bases between them. The CDR3 loop is CASGTWAGVEQYF. The CDR3, as DNA: TGTGCCAGCGGGACTTGGGCAGGGGTTGAGCAGTACTTC. The whole variable domain, remainder taken from reference TRBV2 and TRBJ2-7, is EPEVTQTPSHQVTQMGQEVILRCVPISNHLYFYWYRQILGQKVEFLVSFYNNEISEKSEIFDDQFSVERPDGSNFTLKIRSTKLEDSAMYFCASGTWAGVEQYFGPGTRLTVT.

There are a few counts of this clonotype. The V gene is TRBV5-1, the J gene TRBJ2-2, with a tentative D call TRBD1 (6 bases). There are 14 residues in the CDR3. V lost 2 bases to trimming and J lost 4 bases, with 9 bases between them. Per germline, CDR1 SGHRS and CDR2 YFSETQ. The CDR3 nucleotides read TGCGCCAGCAGCTTCCGGACAGCCACCGGGGAGCTGTTTTTT. Its translation is CASSFRTATGELFF. The whole variable domain, filled in from reference TRBV5-1 and TRBJ2-2, reads KAGVTQTPRYLIKTRGQQVTLSCSPISGHRSVSWYQQTPGQGLQFLFEYFSETQRNKGNFPGRFSGRQFSNSRSEMNVSTLELGDSALYLCASSFRTATGELFFGEGSRLTVL.

This clonotype was observed a few times. The chain joins TRBV29-1 to TRBJ2-7; TRBD1 agrees at 8 bases. This CDR3 is 14 amino acids long. From germline, CDR1 is SQVTM and CDR2 ANQGSEA. The V segment lost 4 bases and the J segment 1 base; nucleotides outside the gene matches: 6. This chain's CDR3 is CSVGPRGQSYEQYF. The CDR3 nucleotides are TGCAGCGTTGGCCCCAGGGGGCAATCCTACGAGCAGTACTTC.

The CDR3 DNA follows: TGTGCCTGGAGTGTTTTGAGTGAGCAGTTCTTC. The encoded protein is CAWSVLSEQFF. The genes are TRBV30 and TRBJ2-1; D is ambiguous. V lost 0 bases, J lost 9 bases, and 6 bases lay in between. Germline V gene data show CDR1 as GTSNPN and CDR2 as SVGIG (reference sequence). There are 11 residues in the CDR3.

This sequence joins TRBV15 and TRBJ2-1; D ambiguous. The CDR3 runs 13 residues. V was clipped by 3 bases and J by 9 bases, with 12 bases between them. Looked up from germline, CDR1 is LNHNV and CDR2 is YYDKDF (reference sequence). The CDR3 reads CATSSYPVSEQFF. CDR3 sequence (DNA): TGTGCCACCAGCAGCTACCCGGTCTCTGAGCAGTTCTTC.

This clonotype has at least ten counts. This rearrangement joins TRBV20-1 to TRBJ1-5, with D perhaps matching TRBD1 (5 bases). Trimming shortened V by 3 bases and J by 1 base, and 13 bases separated the two germline ends. CDR3 length: 15 amino acids. Germline-derived CDR1 and CDR2 are DFQATT and SNEGSKA (reference sequence). DNA of the CDR3: TGCAGTGCTAGCCCTGGGGGGAGGAGCAATCAGCCCCAGCATTTT. Protein: CSASPGGRSNQPQHF.

The genes are TRBV20-1 and TRBJ2-3; 7 nucleotides align to TRBD1. CDR3 length: 14 residues. CDR1 is DFQATT and CDR2 is SNEGSKA in the germline V gene (reference sequence). Losses at the gene ends were 6 bases for V and 3 bases for J; bases not matched to a gene: 9. The CDR3 nucleotides are TGCAGTGCCGCGGACAGGCTCCGGACAGATACGCAGTATTTT. This codes for CSAADRLRTDTQYF.

V gene TRBV12-3 or TRBV12-4 combines with J gene TRBJ2-3; D might be TRBD2 (5 bases). The CDR3 extends over 15 amino acids. V was clipped by 6 bases and J by 1 base, with 14 bases between them. The CDR3 coding sequence is TGTGCCAGCAGGTCGCTAGCCGACCGCACAGATACGCAGTATTTT. Protein product: CASRSLADRTDTQYF.

This clonotype has just a few counts. The chain links TRBV6-5 to TRBJ2-2; a possible D gene is TRBD1 (6 bases). The V end was cut by 0 bases, the J end by 6 bases, with 14 bases between. Looked up from germline, CDR1 is MNHEY and CDR2 is SVGAGI. The CDR3 contains 16 residues. The CDR3, as DNA: TGTGCCAGCAGTTACTCGGGTGGGGGCAAGGCCGGGGAGCTGTTTTTT. It encodes CASSYSGGGKAGELFF.

The chain has TRBV20-1 and TRBJ2-2, with TRBD1 as a possible D gene (5 bases). Germline V gene data show CDR1 as DFQATT and CDR2 as SNEGSKA (reference sequence). V was pared by 0 bases and J by 4 bases, with 15 bases between. The CDR3 has 16 amino acids. The CDR3 reads CSARDFSRAGTGELFF. The CDR3 nucleotides read TGCAGTGCTAGAGATTTTTCCAGGGCCGGCACCGGGGAGCTGTTTTTT.

This clonotype has more than one count but fewer than ten. This chain links TRBV20-1 with TRBJ1-5; D ambiguous. Germline V gene data show CDR1 as DFQATT and CDR2 as SNEGSKA (reference sequence). The V and J ends lost 1 base and 3 bases respectively, with 10 bases between them. There are 14 residues in the CDR3. CDR3 sequence reads: CSARGGNFNQPQHF. CDR3 nucleotides: TGCAGTGCTAGAGGGGGAAATTTCAATCAGCCCCAGCATTTT.